This T cell receptor beta chain was captured by sequencing in a study of siplizumab effects on memory and regulatory T cells. The CDR3 has 15 residues. Germline V gene lookup returns CDR1 SGHTA and CDR2 FQGNSA. The V end lost 1 base, the J end lost 0 bases, and 10 bases lay between the germline ends. Study-wide results and caveats: Major contributors to the alloresponse seemed to be naive T cells, which also appeared more diverse than memory cells. Siplizumab led to significantly less abundant alloreactive sequences that could be traced back to unstimulated CD4+ memory cells.

Notes on this clone: Antigen: not known.

Sequenced unstimulated subsets in a few donor pairs: CD4+ naive, CD4+ memory, CD8+ naive, CD8+ effector memory, CD8+ TEMRA. Per sample, the assay covered roughly 10^5 TCR templates. TCRdb keeps only in-frame clones here, not all; method: immunoSEQ multiplex PCR. Among 60,000 to 80,000 clones, 75% to 90% were seen once, and the ten largest hold about 3.8%. This sequence was found in a human donor in good health. The chain uses TRBV7-2 and TRBJ2-7, with no clear D. Sequencing was carried out using memory CD4+ T cells sorted from blood. This CDR3 reads CASSLESGPSYEQYF. The DNA of the CDR3 is TGTGCCAGCAGCTTAGAATCAGGCCCCTCCTACGAGCAGTACTTC.